This T cell receptor (beta chain) was profiled in a study of Ad26.COV2.S vaccination and SARS-CoV-2 variants. Study conclusions and caveats: TCR breadth and depth estimates may have understated total T cell responses.

A word on this clone: Its specificity is unknown.

CDR3 length: 14 residues. Germline V CDR1 and CDR2: KGHDR, SFDVKD. V dropped 2 bases and J dropped 0 bases, with 6 bases sitting between them. Assay: immunoSEQ multiplex PCR; the TCRdb copy retains only in-frame clones and omits some. The sample has around 450,000 clones; 75% to 90% are singletons. Treatment defined: roughly 20 received Ad26.COV2.S at low or high dose, single or two shots; about 5 received placebo; per-sample allocation not given. Sampling was done on day 63 after the first vaccine or placebo injection. The sample consisted of peripheral blood, taken in a trial of Ad26.COV2.S vaccine versus placebo. The clonotype comes from a person between 18 and 65 years old who received the Ad26.COV2.S COVID-19 vaccine or a placebo. The chain employs TRBV24-1 and TRBJ1-1; D call uncertain. Here the CDR3 reads CATSDSLLNTEAFF. The CDR3 DNA reads as TGTGCCACCAGTGATTCTCTCCTGAACACTGAAGCTTTCTTT.